This TCR beta chain was captured in a study of OX40 agonist ivuxolimab in advanced cancers. Germline-derived CDR1 and CDR2 are MDHEN and SYDVKM. The CDR3 covers 20 residues. V shed 6 bases and J 3 bases; nucleotides not matched to a gene: 20. Assay: immunoSEQ multiplex PCR; the TCRdb copy retains only in-frame clones and omits some. The sample has tens of thousands of clones, 84% seen once; the top ten hold 22%. Study outcomes and limitations: Expanded clones belonging to CD8+ T cells outnumbered, on average, those of CD4+. Clonal expansion in partial responders at 0.1-3.0 mg/kg ranked among the lowest.

Autoimmune disease history or systemic immunosuppression disqualified patients. Of note for this clone: The antigen is not known.

The receptor was derived from an adult with an advanced solid tumor such as melanoma, head and neck, liver or kidney cancer. V and J are TRBV28 and TRBJ2-2; 9 bases are shared with TRBD1. The source material was CD4+ or CD8+ T cells sorted from blood, sampled in a trial of the OX40 agonist ivuxolimab. The DNA for the CDR3 is TGTGCCAGCAGCCGCGAAAGCCTAAAACAGGGGGCGCGGGACACCGGGGAGCTGTTTTTT. Translating gives CASSRESLKQGARDTGELFF.